This TCR beta chain comes out of a study of T cell responses to AZD1222 COVID-19 vaccine. Clones were sequenced by immunoSEQ multiplex PCR, and TCRdb holds only the in-frame ones, with some missing. Here the sample spans tens of thousands of clones, over 70% being singletons. This clone was recorded only once. The V gene lost 0 bases and the J gene lost 6 bases, with 15 bases spanning the gap. Germline CDR1 is SGHRS and CDR2 is YFSETQ. This CDR3 comprises 15 residues. The V gene is TRBV5-1, the J gene TRBJ1-2; D may be TRBD1 (6 bases). Source: peripheral blood, taken on day 0 of AZD1222 vaccination. The TCR comes from an adult in good health. The CDR3 region has the DNA TGCGCCAGCAGCTTGGAGGTGGGGGCGCAGGATGGCTACACCTTC. The encoded protein is CASSLEVGAQDGYTF.